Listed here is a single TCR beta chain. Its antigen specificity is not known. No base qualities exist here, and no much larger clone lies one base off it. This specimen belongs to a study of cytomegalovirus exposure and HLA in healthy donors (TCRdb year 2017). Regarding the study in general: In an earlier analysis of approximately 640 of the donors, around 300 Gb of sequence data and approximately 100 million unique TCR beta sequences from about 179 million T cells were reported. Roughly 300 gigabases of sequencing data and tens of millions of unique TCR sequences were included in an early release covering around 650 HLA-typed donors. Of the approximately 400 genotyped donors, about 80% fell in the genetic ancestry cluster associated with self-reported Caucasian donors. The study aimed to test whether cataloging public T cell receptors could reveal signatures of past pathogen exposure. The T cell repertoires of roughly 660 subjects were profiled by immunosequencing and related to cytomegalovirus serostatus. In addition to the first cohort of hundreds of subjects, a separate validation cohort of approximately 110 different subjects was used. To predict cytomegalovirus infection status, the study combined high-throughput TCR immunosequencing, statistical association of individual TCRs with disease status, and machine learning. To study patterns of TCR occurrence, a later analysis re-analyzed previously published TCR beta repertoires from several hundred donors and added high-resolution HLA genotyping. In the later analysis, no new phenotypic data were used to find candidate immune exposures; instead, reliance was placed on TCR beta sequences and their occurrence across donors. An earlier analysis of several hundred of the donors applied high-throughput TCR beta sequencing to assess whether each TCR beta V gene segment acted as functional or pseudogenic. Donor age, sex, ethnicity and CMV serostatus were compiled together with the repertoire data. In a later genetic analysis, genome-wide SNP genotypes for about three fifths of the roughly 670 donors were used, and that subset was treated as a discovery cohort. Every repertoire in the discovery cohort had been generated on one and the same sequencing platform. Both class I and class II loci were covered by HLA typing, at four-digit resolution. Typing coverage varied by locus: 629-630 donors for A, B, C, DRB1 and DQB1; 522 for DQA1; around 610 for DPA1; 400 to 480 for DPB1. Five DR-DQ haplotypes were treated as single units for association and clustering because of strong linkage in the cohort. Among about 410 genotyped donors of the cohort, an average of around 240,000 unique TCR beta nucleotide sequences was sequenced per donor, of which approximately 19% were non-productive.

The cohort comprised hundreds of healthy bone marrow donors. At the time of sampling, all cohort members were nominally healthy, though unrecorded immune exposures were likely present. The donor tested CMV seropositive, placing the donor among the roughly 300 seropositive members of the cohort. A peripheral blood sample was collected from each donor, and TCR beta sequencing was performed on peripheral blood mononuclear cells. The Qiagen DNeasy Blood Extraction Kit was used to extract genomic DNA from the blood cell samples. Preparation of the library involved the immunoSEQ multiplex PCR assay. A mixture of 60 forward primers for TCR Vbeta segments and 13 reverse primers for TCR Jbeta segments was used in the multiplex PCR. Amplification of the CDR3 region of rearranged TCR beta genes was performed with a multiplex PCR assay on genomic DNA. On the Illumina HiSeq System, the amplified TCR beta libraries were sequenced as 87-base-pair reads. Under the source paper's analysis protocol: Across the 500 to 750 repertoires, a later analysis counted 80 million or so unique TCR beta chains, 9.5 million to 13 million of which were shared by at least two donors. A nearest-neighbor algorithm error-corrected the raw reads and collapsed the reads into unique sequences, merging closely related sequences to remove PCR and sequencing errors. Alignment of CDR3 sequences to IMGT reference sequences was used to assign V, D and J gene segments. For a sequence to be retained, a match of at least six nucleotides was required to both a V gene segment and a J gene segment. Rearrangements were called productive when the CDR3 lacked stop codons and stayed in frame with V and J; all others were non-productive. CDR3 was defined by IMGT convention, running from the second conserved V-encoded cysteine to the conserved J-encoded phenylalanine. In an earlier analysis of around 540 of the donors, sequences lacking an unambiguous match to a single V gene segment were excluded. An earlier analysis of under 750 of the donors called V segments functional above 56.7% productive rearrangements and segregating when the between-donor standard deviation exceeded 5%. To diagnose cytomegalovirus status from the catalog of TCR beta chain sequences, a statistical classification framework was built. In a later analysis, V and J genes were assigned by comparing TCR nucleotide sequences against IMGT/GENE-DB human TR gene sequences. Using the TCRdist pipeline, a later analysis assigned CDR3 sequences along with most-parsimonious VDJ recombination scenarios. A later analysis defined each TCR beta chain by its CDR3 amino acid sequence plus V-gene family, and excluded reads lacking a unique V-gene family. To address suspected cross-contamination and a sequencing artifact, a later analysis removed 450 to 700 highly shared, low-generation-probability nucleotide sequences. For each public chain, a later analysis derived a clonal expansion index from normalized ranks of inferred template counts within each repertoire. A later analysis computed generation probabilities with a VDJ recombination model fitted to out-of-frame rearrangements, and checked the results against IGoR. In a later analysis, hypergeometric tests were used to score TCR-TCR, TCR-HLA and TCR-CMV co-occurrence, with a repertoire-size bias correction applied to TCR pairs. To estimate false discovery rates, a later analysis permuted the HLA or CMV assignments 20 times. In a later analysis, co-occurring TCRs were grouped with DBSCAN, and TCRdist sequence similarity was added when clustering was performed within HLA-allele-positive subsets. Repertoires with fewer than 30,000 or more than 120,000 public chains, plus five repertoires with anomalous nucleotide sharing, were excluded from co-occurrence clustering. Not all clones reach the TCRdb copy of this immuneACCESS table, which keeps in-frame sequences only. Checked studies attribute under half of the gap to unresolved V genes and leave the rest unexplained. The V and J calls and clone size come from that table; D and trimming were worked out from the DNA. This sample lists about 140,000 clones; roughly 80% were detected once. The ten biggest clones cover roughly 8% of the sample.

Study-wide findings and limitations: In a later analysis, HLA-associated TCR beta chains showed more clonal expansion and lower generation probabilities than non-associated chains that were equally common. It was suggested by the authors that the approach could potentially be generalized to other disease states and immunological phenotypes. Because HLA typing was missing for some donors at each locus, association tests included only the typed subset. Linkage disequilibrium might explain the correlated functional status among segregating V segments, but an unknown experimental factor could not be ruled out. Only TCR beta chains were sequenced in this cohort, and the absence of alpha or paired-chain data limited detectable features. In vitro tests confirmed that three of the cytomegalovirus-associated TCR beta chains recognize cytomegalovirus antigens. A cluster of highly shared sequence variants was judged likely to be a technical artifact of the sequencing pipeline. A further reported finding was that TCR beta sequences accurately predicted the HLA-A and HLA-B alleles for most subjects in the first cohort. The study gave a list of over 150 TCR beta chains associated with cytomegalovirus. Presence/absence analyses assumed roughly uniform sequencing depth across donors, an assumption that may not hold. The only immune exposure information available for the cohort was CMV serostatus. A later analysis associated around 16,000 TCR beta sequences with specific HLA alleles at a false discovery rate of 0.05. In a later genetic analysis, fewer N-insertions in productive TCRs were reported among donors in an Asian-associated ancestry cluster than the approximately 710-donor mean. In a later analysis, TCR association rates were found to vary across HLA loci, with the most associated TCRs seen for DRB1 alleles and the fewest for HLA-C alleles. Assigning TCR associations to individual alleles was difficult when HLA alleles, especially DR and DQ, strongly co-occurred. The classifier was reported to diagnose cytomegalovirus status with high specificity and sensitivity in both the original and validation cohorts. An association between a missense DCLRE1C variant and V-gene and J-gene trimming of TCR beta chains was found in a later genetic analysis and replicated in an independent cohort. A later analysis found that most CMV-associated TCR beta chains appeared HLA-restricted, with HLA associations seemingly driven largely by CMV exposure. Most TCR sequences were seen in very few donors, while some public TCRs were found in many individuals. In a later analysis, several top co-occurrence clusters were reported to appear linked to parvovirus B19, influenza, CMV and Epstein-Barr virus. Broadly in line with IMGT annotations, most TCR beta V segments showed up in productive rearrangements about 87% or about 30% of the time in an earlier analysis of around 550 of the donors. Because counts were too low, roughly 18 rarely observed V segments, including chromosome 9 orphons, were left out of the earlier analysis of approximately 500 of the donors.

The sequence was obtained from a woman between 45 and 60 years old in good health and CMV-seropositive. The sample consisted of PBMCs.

The DNA reads TGTGCCAGCAGTTTTAAGGAGTCGGGGGATGAGCAGTTCTTC. This gives the protein CASSFKESGDEQFF. In this chain, TRBV27 is recombined with TRBJ2-1; TRBD2 is a possible D gene, resting on 6 matching bases. V is cut by 3 bases and J by 8 bases, and the space between the germline ends is 14 bases. Counted from cysteine to phenylalanine, this CDR3 has 14 amino acids. CDR3 DNA only is kept here, 42 bases in frame from base 1. CDR1 and CDR2, per the germline V gene (reference sequence), are MNHEY and SMNVEV.